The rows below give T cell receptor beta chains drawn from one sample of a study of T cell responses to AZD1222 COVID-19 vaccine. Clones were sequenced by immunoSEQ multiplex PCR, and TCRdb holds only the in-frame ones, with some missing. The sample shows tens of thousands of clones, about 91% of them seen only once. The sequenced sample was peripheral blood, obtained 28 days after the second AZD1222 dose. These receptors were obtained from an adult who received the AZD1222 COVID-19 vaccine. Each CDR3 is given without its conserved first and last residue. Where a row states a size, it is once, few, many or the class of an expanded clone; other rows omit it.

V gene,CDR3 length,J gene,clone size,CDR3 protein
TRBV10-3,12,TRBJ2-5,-,AISGLAGGETQY
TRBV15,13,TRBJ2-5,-,ATSSGQGDVETQY
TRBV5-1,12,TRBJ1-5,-,ASSLGGPNQPQH
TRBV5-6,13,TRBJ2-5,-,ASSLVAGRLETQY
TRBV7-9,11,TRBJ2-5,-,ASSLARVETQY
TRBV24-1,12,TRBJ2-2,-,ATSDPVVAAELF
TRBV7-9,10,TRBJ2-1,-,ASSLVVGEQF
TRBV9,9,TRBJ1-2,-,ASSRTVGYT
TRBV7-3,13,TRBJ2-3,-,ASSFRGLETNTQY
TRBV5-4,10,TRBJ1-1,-,ASSLVDGEAF
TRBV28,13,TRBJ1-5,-,ASSGADYSNQPQH
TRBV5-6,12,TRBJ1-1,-,ASSLLAVGTEAF
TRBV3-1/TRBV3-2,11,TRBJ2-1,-,ASSQDPRGEQF
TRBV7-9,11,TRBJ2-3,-,ASSLSGADTQY
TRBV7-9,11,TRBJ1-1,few,ASSLVGDTEAF
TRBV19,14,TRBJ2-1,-,ASSTRRGAKHNEQF
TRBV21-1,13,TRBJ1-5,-,ASSKALVSNQPQH
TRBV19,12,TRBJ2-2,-,ASSLGQGAGELF
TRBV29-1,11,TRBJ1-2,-,TDTEGRGEGYT
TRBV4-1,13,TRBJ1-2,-,ASSPLRGINYGYT
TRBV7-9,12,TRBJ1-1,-,ASSLKDGTTGAF
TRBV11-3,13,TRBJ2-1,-,ASSQGGLGHNEQF
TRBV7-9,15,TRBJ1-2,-,ASSLRAGGFSHYGYT
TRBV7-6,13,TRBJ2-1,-,ASSLGGSPNNEQF
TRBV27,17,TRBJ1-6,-,ASSTLRAPTGGPNSPLH
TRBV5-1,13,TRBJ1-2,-,ASSLAEPPFYGYT
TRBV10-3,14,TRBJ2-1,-,AIRGVAGGSYNEQF
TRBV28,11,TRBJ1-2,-,ASSLNIFYGYT
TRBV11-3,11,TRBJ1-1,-,ASSASGGTEAF
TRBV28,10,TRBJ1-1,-,ASRPVGTEAF
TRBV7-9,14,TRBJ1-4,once,ASSQRQGLGNEKLF
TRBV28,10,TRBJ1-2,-,ASSRRTGGYT
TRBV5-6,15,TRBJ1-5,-,ASSLQRQGWVAQPQH
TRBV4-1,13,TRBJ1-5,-,ASSQVDGPRPSQH
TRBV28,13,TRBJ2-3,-,ATVQGVRGTDTQY
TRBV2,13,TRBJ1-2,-,ASSGAGTGVYGYT
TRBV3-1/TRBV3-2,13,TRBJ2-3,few,ASSQEGHAADTQY
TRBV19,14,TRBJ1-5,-,ASSVTGTGPRQPQH
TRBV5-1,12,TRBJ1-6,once,ASSDRAGNSPLH
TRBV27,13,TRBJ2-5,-,ASSLGTGYQETQY
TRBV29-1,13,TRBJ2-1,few,SVEGLAETYNEQF
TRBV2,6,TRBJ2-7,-,ASSDTN
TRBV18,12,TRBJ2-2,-,ASSGTGATGELF
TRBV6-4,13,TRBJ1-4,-,ASSIRTGLNEKLF
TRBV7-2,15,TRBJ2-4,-,ASSLVGSPLAKNIQY
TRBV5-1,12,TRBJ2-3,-,ASSLSSSTDTQY
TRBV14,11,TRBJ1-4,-,ASSHRRSEKLF
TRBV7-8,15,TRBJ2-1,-,ASSLVGLAGNYNEQF
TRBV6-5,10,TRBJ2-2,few,ASRKEVGELF
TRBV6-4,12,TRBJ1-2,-,ASSDSSLASGYT
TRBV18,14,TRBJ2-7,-,ASSPNYRGRNYEQY
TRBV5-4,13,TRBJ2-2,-,ASSLSGRTTGELF